This T cell receptor (beta chain) was found in a study of CXCR3-negative and CXCR3-positive naive CD8 T cells. UMI-labeled 5' RACE yielded the TRB cDNA libraries. TCRdb re-called the 5' RACE reads and catalogs CDR3 proteins one per entry, DNA excluded. This table lists 5,700 or so distinct CDR3 sequences. This CDR3 has 15 amino acids. The V gene's germline CDR1 is KGHSH and CDR2 LQKENI. This clonotype counts as medium-sized by frequency. What it binds is unknown. Points from the study as a whole: Similar TRBV-TRBJ usage characterized naive CXCR3-negative and CXCR3-positive cells; memory cells differed. Naive cells that were CXCR3-positive had more hydrophobic TRB CDR3s (compared with CXCR3-negative naive cells). TRB CDR3 properties served as the basis for inferring TCR strength, and surface CD5 was comparable between naive subsets. For memory CD8+ cells diversity was much lower, but both naive subsets had comparably high diversity.

This chain connects TRBV18 to TRBJ2-5. The receptor comes from a human donor in good health. Some clones in this sample may be carry-over from other donors' samples. The sequencing input was naive CXCR3+ CD8+ T cells from blood. Subset of the sample: CD45RO-CCR7+CD27+CD95- naive CD8+ T cells expressing CXCR3 (TNR3+). The chain's CDR3 is CASSPTADTQETQYF. Together with reference TRBV18 and TRBJ2-5, the CDR3 gives the full variable domain: NAGVMQNPRHLVRRRGQEARLRCSPMKGHSHVYWYRQLPEEGLKFMVYLQKENIIDESGMPKERFSAEFPKEGPSILRIQQVVRGDSAAYFCASSPTADTQETQYFGPGTRLLVL.